Presented here are 5 T cell receptor beta chains from one specimen sequenced in a study of molecular identifiers for immune sequencing clone quantification. One entry per CDR3 protein, called by TCRdb with MiXCR from the PCR reads. The sample contains some 590,000 distinct CDR3 sequences, around 25% of which appear only once. Specimen: naive CD8+ T cells from blood, with Jurkat cell RNA spiked in. The sample's subset: FACS-sorted CD8+CD4-CCR7+CD45RA+ naive T cells. The receptors originated from a human donor in good health. Some libraries in this study had Jurkat cell RNA spiked in.

This clonotype was counted many times. V and J are TRBV6-2 or TRBV6-3 and TRBJ1-5; D not certain. Trimming removed 8 bases at V and 6 bases at J, with 8 bases between. Germline CDR1 and CDR2: MNHEY and SVGEGT. The CDR3 totals 11 residues. The DNA for the CDR3 is TGTGCCAGCGGCTATGGTCAGCCCCAGCATTTT. This gives the protein CASGYGQPQHF.

The DNA of the CDR3 is TGTGCCAGCAGCTTGATCGGTACCATCTCTGCGAACACCGGGGAGCTGTTTTTT. Protein product: CASSLIGTISANTGELFF. This sequence joins TRBV7-6 and TRBJ2-2; no definite D call. CDR1 is SGHVS, CDR2 FNYEAQ, per germline. Between the trimmed V and J ends, which lost 3 bases and 0 bases, there was a span of 17 bases. The CDR3 loop spans 18 amino acids. The complete variable domain, with remaining parts taken from reference TRBV7-6 and TRBJ2-2, reads GAGVSQSPRYKVTKRGQDVALRCDPISGHVSLYWYRQALGQGPEFLTYFNYEAQQDKSGLPNDRFSAERPEGSISTLTIQRTEQRDSAMYRCASSLIGTISANTGELFFGEGSRLTVL.

This clonotype came up many times. The rearrangement links TRBV5-1 to TRBJ2-7, with unresolved D. The V end was cut by 0 bases, the J end by 5 bases, with 6 bases between. CDR3 size: 12 residues. The V gene's germline CDR1 is SGHRS and CDR2 YFSETQ. The CDR3 spells CASSLDGNEQYF. The DNA of the CDR3 is TGCGCCAGCAGCTTGGATGGGAACGAGCAGTACTTC. Supplemented by reference TRBV5-1 and TRBJ2-7, the full variable domain reads KAGVTQTPRYLIKTRGQQVTLSCSPISGHRSVSWYQQTPGQGLQFLFEYFSETQRNKGNFPGRFSGRQFSNSRSEMNVSTLELGDSALYLCASSLDGNEQYFGPGTRLTVT.

The rearrangement uses TRBV30 and TRBJ1-1, with 7 bases identical to TRBD1. V was clipped by 0 bases and J by 6 bases; unmatched bases: 4. The CDR3 has 13 amino acids. CDR1 GTSNPN and CDR2 SVGIG come from the germline V gene (reference sequence). In DNA, the CDR3 is TGTGCCTGGAGTGTACAAGGGGGCGCTGAAGCTTTCTTT. Amino acid sequence: CAWSVQGGAEAFF.

On this clonotype: A much larger clone lies a single base off, so this may be a read error. The chain carries TRBV11-2 and TRBJ1-5, with unresolved D. Germline lookup yields CDR1 SGHAT and CDR2 FQNNGV. The CDR3 is 14 residues long. DNA for the CDR3: TGTGCCAGCAGCTTAGCGGCGGGCACTCAGCCCCCGCATTTT. The encoded protein is CASSLAAGTQPPHF.